This T cell receptor (beta chain) was observed in a study of shared clonotypes between healthy human individuals. CD45RO-negative CD8 cells positively selected for CCR7 made up the naive population, which excluded terminally differentiated effector memory CD45RA+ cells. Between the trimmed V and J ends, which lost 0 bases and 5 bases, there was a span of 14 bases. The CDR3 extends over 16 amino acids. CDR1 LNHNV and CDR2 YYDKDF come from the germline V gene (reference sequence). TCRdb keeps only in-frame clones here, not all; method: immunoSEQ multiplex PCR. The repertoire has about 2.1 million clones, about 93% of them found once; the top ten carry 1.5% to 2%.

This rearrangement joins TRBV15 to TRBJ1-5; D is ambiguous. The sequence was obtained from a man younger than 30 in good health. Some clones in this sample may be carry-over from other donors' samples. Sequenced input: naive CD8+ T cells from PBMCs. The CDR3 region has the DNA TGTGCCACCAGCAGAGATAGGGAACAGCCAGATCAGCCCCAGCATTTT. Translated: CATSRDREQPDQPQHF.